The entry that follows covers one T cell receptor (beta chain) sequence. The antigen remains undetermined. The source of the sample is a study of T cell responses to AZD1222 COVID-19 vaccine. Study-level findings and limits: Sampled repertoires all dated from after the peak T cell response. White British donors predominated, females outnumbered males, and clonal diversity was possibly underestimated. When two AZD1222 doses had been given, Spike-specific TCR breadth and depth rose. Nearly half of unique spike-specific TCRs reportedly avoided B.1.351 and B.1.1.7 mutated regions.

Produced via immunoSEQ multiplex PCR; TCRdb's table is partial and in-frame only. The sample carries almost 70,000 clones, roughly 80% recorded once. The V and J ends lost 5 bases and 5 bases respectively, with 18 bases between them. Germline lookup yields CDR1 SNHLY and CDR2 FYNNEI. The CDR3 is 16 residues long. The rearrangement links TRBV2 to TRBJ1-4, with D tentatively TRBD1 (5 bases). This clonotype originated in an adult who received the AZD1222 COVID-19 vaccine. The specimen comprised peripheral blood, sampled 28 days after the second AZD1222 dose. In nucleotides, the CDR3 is TGTGCCAGCAGTCTCGGCCGAGCGGGGCAAAATGAAAAACTGTTTTTT. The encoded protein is CASSLGRAGQNEKLFF.